One and the same sample provided the 26 T cell receptor beta chains below, sequenced in a study of post-analysis software for immune sequencing data. The study's findings and limits: Relative to controls, patients had about five TRBV segments at higher frequency, with TRBV5-6, TRBV5-1 and TRBV20-1 among these.

The antigens of these receptors remain unknown. The TCR beta cDNA libraries carried unique molecular identifiers. TCRdb re-derived calls from the PCR reads in MiXCR, one entry per CDR3 protein. Here the sample spans approximately 630,000 distinct CDR3 sequences, roughly three fifths being singletons. The specimen sequenced was blood. These receptors originate from a girl between 2 and 10 years old with multiple sclerosis.

This clonotype was recorded a few times. This chain uses TRBV6-2 or TRBV6-3 with TRBJ2-7, with D hard to call. CDR3 size: 14 residues. In germline, CDR1 is MNHEY, CDR2 SVGEGT. Between the trimmed V and J ends, which lost 0 bases and 3 bases, there was a span of 9 bases. The CDR3 sequence: CASSYSSTSYEQYF. The CDR3 DNA reads TGTGCCAGCAGTTACTCGAGTACCAGCTACGAGCAGTACTTC.

This clonotype was seen a few times. The chain carries TRBV21-1 and TRBJ2-5. TRBV21-1 is designated a pseudogene. The CDR3 covers 9 residues. In nucleotides, the CDR3 is TGTGCCAGCACCGAGACCCAGTACTTC. The encoded protein is CASTETQYF.

In this sample, this clonotype turned up a few times. The V call is TRBV2, the J call TRBJ1-2, with a weak D call TRBD1 (5 bases). Trimming took off 7 bases at V and 8 bases at J, with 14 bases between the two ends. This CDR3 comprises 12 residues. Per germline, CDR1 SNHLY and CDR2 FYNNEI. The CDR3 here is CASTNGGYGYTF. The CDR3 DNA is TGTGCCAGCACGAACGGGGGGTACGGCTACACCTTC.

This clonotype was observed a few times. The gene calls are TRBV20-1 and TRBJ1-2, with D unclear. This CDR3 contains 15 residues. Germline values: CDR1 DFQATT, CDR2 SNEGSKA (reference sequence). Trimming pared 6 bases from V and 3 bases from J, leaving 20 bases between. The CDR3 is CSARPGQLVYYGYTF. DNA for the CDR3: TGCAGTGCCAGACCCGGGCAGCTAGTTTACTATGGCTACACCTTC.

The chain carries TRBV20-1 and TRBJ2-1; D gene ambiguous. V was clipped by 7 bases and J by 4 bases, with 17 bases between them. Germline CDR1 DFQATT, CDR2 SNEGSKA (reference sequence). The CDR3 totals 14 residues. In DNA form, the CDR3 reads TGCAGTGGTCAGACTGGATCGTCGTACAATGAGCAGTTCTTC. Residues: CSGQTGSSYNEQFF.

This chain connects TRBV7-3 to TRBJ2-5; 7 bases line up with TRBD2. V gave up 4 bases and J gave up 4 bases; unmatched junction bases: 15. The CDR3 length is 17 residues. Germline assignment: CDR1 SGHTA and CDR2 FQGTGA. The CDR3 sequence is CASSSPGTTTLGETQYF. The CDR3 DNA follows: TGTGCCAGCAGCTCCCCCGGGACTACCACACTCGGAGAGACCCAGTACTTC.

The gene calls are TRBV6-5 and TRBJ2-3; 8 bases map to TRBD2. The germline V gene encodes CDR1 MNHEY and CDR2 SVGAGI. The CDR3 is made up of 15 amino acids. After removal of 6 bases from V and 2 bases from J, the junction contained 7 bases not matched to a gene. The CDR3: CASRISGVLTDTQYF. CDR3 DNA: TGTGCCAGCAGGATTAGCGGGGTCCTCACAGATACGCAGTATTTT.

This chain uses TRBV12-3 or TRBV12-4 with TRBJ2-1, with D possibly TRBD1 on 6 matching bases. The CDR3 covers 14 residues. V was clipped by 3 bases and J by 5 bases, with 11 bases between them. CDR3 coding DNA: TGTGCCAGCAGTTTGCAGGGGTCCCACAATGAGCAGTTCTTC. It encodes CASSLQGSHNEQFF.

The rearrangement joins TRBV7-8 to TRBJ2-7; maybe TRBD1 (8 bases). Trimming cost V 2 bases and J 3 bases, with 14 bases left between them. The CDR3 consists of 15 residues. Germline V gene lookup returns CDR1 SGHVS and CDR2 FQNEAQ. CDR3 region: CASSLQGASGYEQYF. The CDR3 DNA follows: TGTGCCAGCAGCTTACAGGGGGCTAGCGGCTACGAGCAGTACTTC.

The genes are TRBV12-3 or TRBV12-4 and TRBJ2-1, with D possibly TRBD1 on 6 matching bases. V lost 6 bases to trimming and J lost 4 bases, with 10 bases between them. This CDR3 is 13 amino acids long. The DNA for the CDR3 is TGTGCCAGCAGAGTACAGGGATACAATGAGCAGTTCTTC. Its translation is CASRVQGYNEQFF.

The rearrangement uses TRBV29-1 and TRBJ1-1, with no clear D. This CDR3 has 12 residues. The V end was cut by 4 bases, the J end by 5 bases, with 11 bases between. Germline CDR1 and CDR2: SQVTM and ANQGSEA. CDR3 protein: CSVAGRSTEAFF. CDR3 nucleotide sequence: TGCAGCGTTGCGGGGAGGAGTACTGAAGCTTTCTTT.

Written as DNA, the CDR3 is TGCAGTGCTAGTGGTTCAGCTAGCGGGAGCCTCGATACGCAGTATTTT. Translated: CSASGSASGSLDTQYF. The chain employs TRBV20-1 and TRBJ2-3; TRBD2 agrees at 10 bases. There are 16 residues in the CDR3. The V gene's germline CDR1 is DFQATT and CDR2 SNEGSKA (reference sequence). Trimming removed 3 bases from V and 6 bases from J; junction bases left unmatched: 12.

J is TRBJ2-3 and V is TRBV6-5; the match to TRBD2 covers 10 bases. Germline V gene sequence: CDR1 MNHEY, CDR2 SVGAGI. The CDR3 covers 15 residues. V shed 5 bases, J shed 4 bases, and the junction held 6 bases outside the gene matches. CDR3 DNA: TGTGCCAGCAGTCGGAGCGGGGGGGCCGCAGATACGCAGTATTTT. Translating gives CASSRSGGAADTQYF.

The rearrangement links TRBV6-6 to TRBJ1-2, with 10 bases fitting TRBD1. The CDR3 covers 15 residues. The germline V gene has CDR1 MNHNY and CDR2 SVGAGI (reference sequence). J gave up 8 bases and V 6 bases, and 12 bases lay outside the gene matches. Here the CDR3 reads CASRAPGTGALGYTF. CDR3 nucleotides: TGTGCCAGCAGGGCTCCCGGGACAGGGGCGCTGGGCTACACCTTC.

The V and J genes are TRBV7-9 and TRBJ2-7; D not certain. This CDR3 spans 12 amino acids. Trimming pared 5 bases from V and 2 bases from J, leaving 7 bases between. Germline V gene sequence: CDR1 SEHNR, CDR2 FQNEAQ (reference sequence). The CDR3 nucleotides are TGTGCCAGCAGCGTACGAGCCTACGAGCAGTACTTC. Its protein is CASSVRAYEQYF.

The rearrangement uses TRBV29-1 and TRBJ2-5; D tentatively fits TRBD1 or TRBD2 (5 bases each). The CDR3 runs 15 residues. Germline V lookup: CDR1 SQVTM, CDR2 ANQGSEA. Between the trimmed V and J ends, which lost 4 bases and 5 bases, there was a span of 20 bases. The CDR3 DNA reads as TGCAGCGTTGTTCTCGAATTGGGACGGGTGGAGACCCAGTACTTC. Protein product: CSVVLELGRVETQYF.

This clonotype was seen a handful of times. The chain carries TRBV5-1 and TRBJ2-5; 10 nucleotides line up with TRBD2. Trimming cost V 5 bases and J 4 bases; bases outside gene matches: 8. The CDR3 is made up of 15 amino acids. Germline lookup yields CDR1 SGHRS and CDR2 YFSETQ. The CDR3 nucleotides are TGCGCCAGCAGGCTAGCGGGAGAGAGAGGAGAGACCCAGTACTTC. The encoded protein is CASRLAGERGETQYF.

The chain is built from TRBV29-1 and TRBJ2-5, with D tentatively TRBD1 (5 bases). Per the germline V gene, CDR1 is SQVTM and CDR2 is ANQGSEA. This CDR3 is built from 16 residues. Between the trimmed V and J ends, which lost 0 bases and 1 base, there was a span of 15 bases. CDR3 region: CSVEDRIRTTQETQYF. CDR3 nucleotide sequence: TGCAGCGTTGAAGATCGAATTAGGACAACCCAAGAGACCCAGTACTTC. The full variable domain, in which reference TRBV29-1 and TRBJ2-5 provide the parts outside the CDR3, is SAVISQKPSRDICQRGTSLTIQCQVDSQVTMMFWYRQQPGQSLTLIATANQGSEATYESGFVIDKFPISRPNLTFSTLTVSNMSPEDSSIYLCSVEDRIRTTQETQYFGPGTRLLVL.

The chain links TRBV29-1 to TRBJ1-6; D is ambiguous. Per germline, CDR1 SQVTM and CDR2 ANQGSEA. The V and J ends lost 5 bases and 8 bases respectively, with 10 bases between them. This CDR3 is 12 amino acids long. The CDR3 DNA sequence: TGCAGCGTTACTGACGGGGATTCACCCCTCCACTTT. Residues: CSVTDGDSPLHF.

This clonotype was counted only a few times. The chain uses TRBV21-1 and TRBJ1-2; the table calls TRBD1, which could not be checked here. TRBV21-1 is given as a pseudogene. This CDR3 comprises 17 residues. The chain's CDR3 is CARSSQAAGRYNYGYTF. In DNA, the CDR3 is TGTGCCCGCAGCTCCCAGGCAGCGGGGCGATATAACTATGGCTACACCTTC.

This chain links TRBV5-6 with TRBJ2-3; TRBD2 matches 12 bases. Germline trimming cut 4 bases from V and 4 bases from J; bases unmatched to any gene: 4. CDR3 size: 15 residues. Germline V gives CDR1 SGHDT, CDR2 YYEEEE. The CDR3 loop reads CASSTTSGGADTQYF. The CDR3, as DNA: TGTGCCAGCAGCACGACTAGCGGGGGTGCAGATACGCAGTATTTT.

The V call is TRBV29-1, the J call TRBJ1-2; 7 bases map to TRBD1. CDR1 is SQVTM, CDR2 ANQGSEA, per germline. Trimming cost V 2 bases and J 10 bases; bases outside gene matches: 7. CDR3 length: 12 amino acids. This CDR3 reads CSVEKGGGYYTF. CDR3 nucleotides: TGCAGCGTTGAAAAAGGGGGCGGGTACTACACCTTC. The variable domain in full, with the rest retrieved from reference TRBV29-1 and TRBJ1-2, is SAVISQKPSRDICQRGTSLTIQCQVDSQVTMMFWYRQQPGQSLTLIATANQGSEATYESGFVIDKFPISRPNLTFSTLTVSNMSPEDSSIYLCSVEKGGGYYTFGSGTRLTVV.

This clonotype has only one observation. This chain uses TRBV25-1 with TRBJ2-7; 7 bases agree with TRBD1. The J call is in doubt because the DNA end fits TRBJ2-5 better. Germline V gene lookup returns CDR1 MGHDK and CDR2 SYGVNS. This CDR3 comprises 13 residues. This CDR3 is CASASGTEETQYF. The CDR3, as DNA: TGTGCCAGCGCCTCCGGGACAGAAGAGACCCAGTACTTC.

This chain links TRBV27 with TRBJ1-4; a possible D gene is TRBD1 (5 bases). Germline loops: CDR1 MNHEY, CDR2 SMNVEV (reference sequence). The V end was cut by 3 bases, the J end by 4 bases, with 15 bases between. The CDR3 runs to 16 residues. The CDR3 loop reads CASSFQPGLDNEKLFF. In nucleotides, the CDR3 is TGTGCCAGCAGTTTCCAACCGGGACTCGATAATGAAAAACTGTTTTTT. Together with reference TRBV27 and TRBJ1-4, the CDR3 gives the full variable domain: EAQVTQNPRYLITVTGKKLTVTCSQNMNHEYMSWYRQDPGLGLRQIYYSMNVEVTDKGDVPEGYKVSRKEKRNFPLILESPSPNQTSLYFCASSFQPGLDNEKLFFGSGTQLSVL.

In this sample, this clonotype turned up a few times. The chain joins TRBV14 to TRBJ1-1; D remains unclear. Germline V gene data show CDR1 as SGHDN and CDR2 as FVKESK. V lost 3 bases, J lost 3 bases, and 11 bases lay in between. The CDR3 totals 14 residues. CDR3 region: CASSHEWADTEAFF. In DNA, the CDR3 is TGTGCCAGCAGCCATGAGTGGGCTGACACTGAAGCTTTCTTT.

The chain has TRBV12-3 or TRBV12-4 and TRBJ1-6; D is possibly TRBD1 (6 bases). V was trimmed by 1 base and J by 10 bases, leaving 17 bases between them. CDR3 length equals 16 residues. The CDR3 nucleotides are TGTGCCAGCAGTTTAGGGGCAGGGGCGGTGGAATCACCCCTCCACTTT. Amino acids: CASSLGAGAVESPLHF.